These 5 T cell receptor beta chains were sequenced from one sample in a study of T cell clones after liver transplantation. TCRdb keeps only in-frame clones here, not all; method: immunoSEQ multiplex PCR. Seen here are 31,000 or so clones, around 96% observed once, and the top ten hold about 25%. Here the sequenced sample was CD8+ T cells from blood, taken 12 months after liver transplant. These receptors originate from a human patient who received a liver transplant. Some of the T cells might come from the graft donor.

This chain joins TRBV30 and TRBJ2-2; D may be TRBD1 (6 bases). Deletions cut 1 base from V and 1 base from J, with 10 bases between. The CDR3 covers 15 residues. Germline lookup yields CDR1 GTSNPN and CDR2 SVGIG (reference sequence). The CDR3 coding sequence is TGTGCCTGGAGTGGACCGGGACAGAACACCGGGGAGCTGTTTTTT. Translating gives CAWSGPGQNTGELFF.

In DNA, the CDR3 is TGTGCCAGCAGTTCCTACAGAGGACAGACTATAACAGATACGCAGTATTTT. It yields the protein CASSSYRGQTITDTQYF. The chain combines TRBV28 with TRBJ2-3, with D perhaps TRBD1 (6 bases). This CDR3 region has 17 residues. Trimming took 4 bases from V and 3 from J, leaving 20 bases between them. In germline, CDR1 is MDHEN, CDR2 SYDVKM.

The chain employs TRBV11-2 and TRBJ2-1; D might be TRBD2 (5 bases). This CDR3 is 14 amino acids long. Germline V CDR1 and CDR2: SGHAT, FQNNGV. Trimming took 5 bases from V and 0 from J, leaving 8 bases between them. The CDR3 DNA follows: TGTGCCAGCAGCAAAACTAGCTCCTACAATGAGCAGTTCTTC. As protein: CASSKTSSYNEQFF.

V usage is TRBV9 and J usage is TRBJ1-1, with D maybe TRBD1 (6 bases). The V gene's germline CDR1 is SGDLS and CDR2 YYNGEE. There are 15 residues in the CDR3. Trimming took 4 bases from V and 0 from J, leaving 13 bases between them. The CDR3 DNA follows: TGTGCCAGCAGCTTAACCGCAGGGGTGAACACTGAAGCTTTCTTT. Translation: CASSLTAGVNTEAFF.

The CDR3 DNA reads TGTGCCAGTAGTCCTCGTTTGAACACTGAAGCTTTCTTT. Its translation: CASSPRLNTEAFF. The V and J genes are TRBV19 and TRBJ1-1, with unresolved D. Germline V gene data show CDR1 as LNHDA and CDR2 as SQIVND (reference sequence). The germline V and J ends were trimmed by 5 bases and 0 bases, with 7 bases remaining between them. CDR3 length: 13 amino acids.